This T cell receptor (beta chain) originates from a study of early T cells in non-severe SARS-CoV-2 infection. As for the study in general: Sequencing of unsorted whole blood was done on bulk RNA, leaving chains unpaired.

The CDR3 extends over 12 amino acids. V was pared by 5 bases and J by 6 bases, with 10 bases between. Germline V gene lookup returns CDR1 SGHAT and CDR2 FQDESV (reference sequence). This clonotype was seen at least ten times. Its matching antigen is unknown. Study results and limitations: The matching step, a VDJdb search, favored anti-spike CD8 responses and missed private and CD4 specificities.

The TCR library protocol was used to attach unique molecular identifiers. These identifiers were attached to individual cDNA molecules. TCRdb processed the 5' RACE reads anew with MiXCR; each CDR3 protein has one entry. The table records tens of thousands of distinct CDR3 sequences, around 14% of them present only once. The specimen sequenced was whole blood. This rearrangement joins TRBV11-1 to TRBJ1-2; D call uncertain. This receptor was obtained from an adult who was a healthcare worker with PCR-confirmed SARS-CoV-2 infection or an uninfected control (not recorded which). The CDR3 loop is CASSNERDGYTF. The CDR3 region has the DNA TGTGCCAGCAGCAACGAACGGGATGGCTACACCTTC.